The present entry profiles one TCR beta chain with its context. Its antigen is unidentified. The data stem from a study of cytomegalovirus exposure and HLA in healthy donors. Study observations and caveats: Highly shared sequence variants in one cluster were likely a sequencing artifact.

PCR used 60 Vbeta primers and 13 Jbeta primers. Using immunoSEQ multiplex PCR, the repertoire was profiled, and TCRdb retains in-frame clones only, with some absent. The sample records 55,000 to 75,000 clones, approximately 64% being singletons. V lost 6 bases, J lost 6 bases, and 8 bases stayed unmatched. Germline CDR1 reads MGHDK; CDR2 reads SYGVNS. The CDR3 is 14 residues long. The origin of this receptor is a man aged 35-49 years in good health and CMV-seropositive. Sequencing was done on a sample of PBMCs. The rearrangement links TRBV25-1 to TRBJ2-5; 9 bases line up with TRBD2. CDR3: CASSEGTSSQTQYF. In DNA form, the CDR3 reads TGTGCCAGCAGCGAGGGGACTAGCAGTCAGACCCAGTACTTC.